This T cell receptor beta chain appears in the sequencing data of a study of blood T cell repertoires in COVID-19. Looking at the study overall: Samples taken during acute and convalescent COVID-19 were collected in the United States, Italy and Spain.

TCRdb's table, derived via immunoSEQ multiplex PCR, lists solely in-frame clones and lacks some. The data hold under 100,000 clones, with around 92% observed a single time. The sequenced material came from peripheral blood. The TCR comes from a woman between 55 and 75 years old with active COVID-19.

CDR3 DNA: TGTGCCAGAAGCTTGGTTACTGGTGGGGGCTTCGGTCAGCCCCAGCATTTT. Amino acid sequence: CARSLVTGGGFGQPQHF. V and J are TRBV5-3 and TRBJ1-5, with D possibly being TRBD1 (6 bases). TRBV5-3 falls under the ORF class, with uncertain function. V lost 0 bases and J lost 6, with 19 bases in between. The CDR3 runs to 17 residues.